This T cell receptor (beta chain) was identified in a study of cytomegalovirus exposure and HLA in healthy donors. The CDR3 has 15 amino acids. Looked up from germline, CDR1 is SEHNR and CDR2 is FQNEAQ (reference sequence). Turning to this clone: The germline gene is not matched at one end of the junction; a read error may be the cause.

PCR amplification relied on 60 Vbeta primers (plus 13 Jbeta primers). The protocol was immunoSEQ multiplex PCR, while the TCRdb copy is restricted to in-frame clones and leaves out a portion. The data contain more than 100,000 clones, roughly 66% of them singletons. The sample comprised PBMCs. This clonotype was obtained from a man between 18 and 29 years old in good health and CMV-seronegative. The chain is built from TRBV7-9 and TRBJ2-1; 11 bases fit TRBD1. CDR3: CSSSQGTGGAYEQFF. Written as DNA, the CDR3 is TGTTCCAGCAGCCAAGGGACAGGGGGGGCGTATGAGCAGTTCTTC. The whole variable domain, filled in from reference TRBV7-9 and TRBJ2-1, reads DTGVSQNPRHKITKRGQNVTFRCDPISEHNRLYWYRQTLGQGPEFLTYFQNEAQLEKSRLLSDRFSAERPKGSFSTLEIQRTEQGDSAMYLCSSSQGTGGAYEQFFGPGTRLTVL.